This TCR beta chain came from a study of radiotherapy plus CTLA-4 blockade in lung cancer. Turning to the study itself: Objective responses emerged in about 20% of patients, and roughly 28% attained disease control. The study, taken as a whole, reports: Early blood T cell clone changes and increased post-radiation serum interferon-beta were reportedly the strongest response predictors. Among blood TCR repertoires after radiotherapy plus ipilimumab, tumor-derived clones expanded.

Focal radiation plus CTLA-4 blockade with ipilimumab was given to patients with chemo-refractory metastatic non-small-cell lung cancer. CDR1 MNHEY and CDR2 SMNVEV come from the germline V gene (reference sequence). The V gene lost 6 bases and the J gene lost 3 bases, with 15 bases spanning the gap. The CDR3 runs 14 residues. Clones were read by immunoSEQ multiplex PCR, and TCRdb kept only the in-frame ones, dropping some. The repertoire consists of approximately 44,000 clones, with about 72% occurring once and the leading ten covering roughly 7.6%. With respect to this clone: Its matching antigen is unknown.

This chain uses TRBV27 with TRBJ2-7, with D possibly TRBD2 on 5 matching bases. The sample consisted of peripheral blood, taken from a patient treated with radiotherapy plus ipilimumab. The clonotype comes from a human donor with non-small cell lung cancer who had stable disease on radiotherapy plus ipilimumab. The CDR3 DNA reads TGTGCCAGCAGCTGGGAGAGGGTGGGCTACGAGCAGTACTTC. Its protein product is CASSWERVGYEQYF.